This T cell receptor (beta chain) is from a study of shared clonotypes between healthy human individuals. Repertoires were generated with immunoSEQ multiplex PCR, while TCRdb's copy carries only in-frame clones and drops some. The sample includes some 2.3 million clones, about 92% of them seen just once. Sequenced: naive CD4+ T cells from PBMCs. Subset meaning: CD45RA+ positively selected. This receptor was obtained from a man between 18 and 29 years old in good health. Some clones in this sample may be carry-over from other donors' samples.

CDR3 in amino acids: CASSLGGTATYEQYF. The CDR3 nucleotides are TGTGCCAGCAGCCTGGGGGGGACCGCGACCTACGAGCAGTACTTC. V and J are TRBV9 and TRBJ2-7, with 7 bases that match TRBD2. The CDR3 covers 15 residues. Trimming cost V 4 bases and J 2 bases; bases outside gene matches: 9. CDR1 is SGDLS, CDR2 YYNGEE, per germline.